This TCR beta chain was recovered during a study of human T cells and chemical hapten exposure (dated by TCRdb to the early 2020s). At the level of the whole study: For sensitization, 2% DPC in acetone was applied to a 2 cm by 2 cm area of upper inner arm skin. The patient cohort, mostly female, included alopecia areata with under or over 50% scalp involvement, alopecia totalis and alopecia universalis. Blood samples were taken from patients before sensitization (week 0) and then at 2, 6 and about 24 weeks after DPC sensitization. Peripheral blood TCR repertoire changes were tracked in vivo in alopecia patients during primary and secondary sensitization to the hapten diphenylcyclopropenone (DPC). For TCR sequencing, blood came from about 29 alopecia patients at anywhere from one to four time points (pre-sensitization, 2, 6 and 24 weeks). Libraries were pooled for sequencing, and variation in per-sample TCR yields was attributed mainly to small differences in library volumes within the pool. Patch testing on the upper back used Finn chambers containing 0.01% DPC, with scoring done after 6 days according to International Contact Dermatitis Research Group standards. Patients additionally received weekly therapeutic DPC doses to the scalp throughout the roughly 26-week study period. What the research found in general, with its limitations: No change with DPC sensitization was found in the number of TCRs above 1 in 1000 frequency, and no evidence of global repertoire structure alterations was found. Significantly more large CDR3 similarity clusters were formed by expanded TCRs than by pre-sensitization or healthy control sets, consistent with antigen-driven responses. A positive correlation was found between the number of PT1 expanded TCRs and patch test score, with significance reached at thresholds 8, 16 and 32 but not 4. Repeated subsampling changed both the strength of the expansion versus patch-test correlation and the threshold at which the correlation became significant. Because all patients had alopecia, a presumed autoimmune disease, the immune response of the patients might differ from that of healthy individuals.

The sample's time point, from its label and the paper: patch test 3, about 24 weeks after DPC sensitization. This specimen's treatment or condition label, per the study, means: therapeutic diphenylcyclopropenone sensitization with weekly scalp DPC. At each patch-test visit, blood was drawn before the patch test was applied. Eligible patients were aged 18 to 70, diagnosed with alopecia, deemed suitable for DPC therapy, and excluded if pregnant. Total RNA was extracted from unfractionated whole blood collected in Tempus Blood RNA tubes. The library came from RACE. Sequencing used a NextSeq 500. During library preparation, unique molecular identifiers were attached to individual cDNA molecules so that TCRs could be counted in a quantitative, reproducible way. From each blood RNA sample, both TCR alpha and TCR beta chains were sequenced. As for how the authors treated the data: A median of approximately 100,000 TCRs per sample was observed, with a range of about 23,224 to 700,000. V, J and CDR3 annotation of the TCR reads was performed with the Decombinator software suite. For the PS versus PT1 abundance plots, all samples were subsampled to the same number of TCRs (28,000). TCRs were defined as expanded if absent before sensitization and observed at least eight times at the 2-week time point. Using fastp at Q25 and MiXCR, TCRdb reprocessed the public reads and kept productive beta chains. Identical CDR3 proteins give one entry, which carries the most common genes and DNA. It is TCRdb's table, rather than the study itself, that gives the V and J calls and clone size. The sample data list about 200,000 distinct CDR3 sequences, and more than 20% of these were observed just once. The ten largest account for under 2.5% of the sample.

The junction shows trimming of 3 bases on V and 6 bases on J, and the gene matches do not reach 6 bases of it. CDR1 is given as SGHRS and CDR2 as YFSETQ, both from the germline V gene. From the cysteine up to the phenylalanine, the CDR3 has a length of 14 residues. Only the CDR3 portion is preserved as DNA: 42 bases, with reading frame beginning at the first base. This clonotype was observed a handful of times. Its specific antigen is unknown. There are no base qualities to consult, and no much larger clone falls within one base. The receptor was isolated from a woman in her thirties or forties with alopecia areata. Some clones in this sample may be carry-over from other donors' samples. Recombination connected TRBV5-1 to TRBJ2-3, with 8 junctional bases fitting TRBD1. Material: whole blood, obtained in connection with sensitization to the hapten diphenylcyclopropenone (DPC). The bases are TGCGCCAGCAGCTCCGGACAGGGTTGGGATACGCAGTATTTT. Its coded protein is CASSSGQGWDTQYF.